This is a list of T cell receptor beta chains from one sample in a study of pediatric ulcerative colitis. TCRdb's table, derived via immunoSEQ multiplex PCR, lists solely in-frame clones and lacks some. The data hold 54,000 or so clones, with about nine tenths observed a single time. Sequencing was carried out using blood. The source of these receptors is a boy aged 5 to 17 who was a control in a study of pediatric ulcerative colitis. The CDR3 runs from the conserved cysteine through the conserved F or W. A D gene is named only where the DNA matches it firmly. Not all rows give a size; the values are once, few, many and, for expanded clones, a class.

j_gene	v_gene	abundance	d_gene	CDR3aa	CDR3nt
TRBJ2-2	TRBV5-1	.	TRBD2	CASSVTSRVGAGELFF	TGCGCCAGCAGCGTGACTAGCAGGGTTGGGGCCGGGGAGCTGTTTTTT
TRBJ2-1	TRBV6-1	few	.	CASSWDRTNEQFF	TGTGCCAGCAGTTGGGACCGTACCAATGAGCAGTTCTTC
TRBJ2-3	TRBV5-1	.	.	CASSFADTQYF	TGCGCCAGCAGCTTTGCAGATACGCAGTATTTT
TRBJ1-2	TRBV13	.	.	CASSLFWTVNDYGYTF	TGTGCCAGCAGCCTCTTCTGGACAGTCAATGACTATGGCTACACCTTC
TRBJ1-1	TRBV28	.	.	CVSSLTREAFF	TGTGTCAGCAGTTTAACCCGTGAAGCTTTCTTT
TRBJ1-2	TRBV7-2	.	TRBD1	CASSLADRGSFYTF	TGTGCCAGCAGCTTAGCGGACAGGGGATCTTTCTACACCTTC
TRBJ2-1	TRBV7-3	.	TRBD1	CASSSGTGGNNEQFF	TGTGCCAGCAGCTCCGGGACAGGGGGAAACAATGAGCAGTTCTTC
TRBJ2-2	TRBV27	.	TRBD2	CASSPSSGRANTGELFF	TGTGCCAGCAGTCCAAGTAGCGGGAGGGCAAACACCGGGGAGCTGTTTTTT
TRBJ1-1	TRBV6-6	.	TRBD1	CASSPRTGNSNTEAFF	TGTGCCAGCAGTCCACGGACAGGGAATTCGAACACTGAAGCTTTCTTT
TRBJ2-7	TRBV27	.	TRBD2	CASMVASGRYEQYF	TGTGCCAGCATGGTGGCTAGCGGGAGGTACGAGCAGTACTTC
TRBJ1-2	TRBV27	.	.	CASGNMVLRDGYTF	TGTGCCAGCGGAAATATGGTCCTCCGGGATGGCTACACCTTC
TRBJ1-2	TRBV4-3	.	.	CASSQGSETYYGYTF	TGCGCCAGCAGCCAAGGGTCAGAAACTTACTATGGCTACACCTTC
TRBJ1-5	TRBV6-1	few	.	CASTKGENQPQHF	TGTGCCAGCACAAAGGGAGAAAATCAGCCCCAGCATTTT
TRBJ2-3	TRBV27	.	.	CASSSRAPWAGDTQYF	TGTGCCAGCAGTTCTCGTGCACCATGGGCGGGAGATACGCAGTATTTT
TRBJ2-5	TRBV6-1	.	.	CASDTRQWYQETQYF	TGTGCCAGCGATACCCGTCAATGGTACCAAGAGACCCAGTACTTC
TRBJ2-5	TRBV18	.	.	CASSAGPGDQETQYF	TGTGCCAGCTCAGCGGGTCCAGGGGACCAAGAGACCCAGTACTTC
TRBJ1-2	TRBV6-6	.	.	CASTYGVGAGGYTF	TGTGCCAGCACCTACGGGGTGGGGGCAGGTGGCTACACCTTC
TRBJ1-2	TRBV19	.	.	CASMGGQYYGYTF	TGTGCCAGTATGGGAGGACAGTACTATGGCTACACCTTC
TRBJ2-3	TRBV29-1	.	.	CSSQRGNTQYF	TGCAGCTCACAAAGGGGTAATACGCAGTATTTT
TRBJ2-3	TRBV12-5	.	TRBD2	CASGLSGGDGDTQYF	TGTGCTAGTGGTTTGTCCGGGGGGGACGGGGATACGCAGTATTTT
TRBJ1-2	TRBV10-3	.	.	CAISDLSRDFYGYTF	TGTGCCATCAGTGACCTGTCAAGGGATTTCTATGGCTACACCTTC
TRBJ1-5	TRBV18	.	TRBD1	CASSPGTGSNQPQHF	TGTGCCAGCTCACCTGGGACAGGGAGCAATCAGCCCCAGCATTTT
TRBJ2-1	TRBV19	.	TRBD1	CASSTQGDRVNEQFF	TGTGCCAGTAGTACCCAGGGGGACAGGGTCAATGAGCAGTTCTTC
TRBJ1-4	TRBV19	.	.	CASSIGEKLFF	TGTGCCAGTAGTATCGGTGAAAAACTGTTTTTT
TRBJ2-5	TRBV19	.	TRBD2	CASSSGLITQETQYF	TGTGCCAGTAGCTCGGGACTAATAACTCAAGAGACCCAGTACTTC
TRBJ2-1	TRBV7-3	few	TRBD2	CASSLLSGGLYNEQFF	TGTGCCAGCAGCTTACTCTCGGGAGGGCTATACAATGAGCAGTTCTTC
TRBJ1-1	TRBV5-6	.	TRBD1	CASSFKTGGREAFF	TGTGCCAGCAGCTTTAAGACAGGGGGAAGAGAAGCTTTCTTT
TRBJ2-1	TRBV10-3	.	TRBD2	CAISDPGTGDLAGGLQLNNEQFF	TGTGCCATCAGTGACCCCGGGACAGGAGATCTAGCGGGAGGGCTACAACTTAACAATGAGCAGTTCTTC
TRBJ2-3	TRBV6-4	.	TRBD2	CASSPISGETDTQYF	TGTGCCAGCAGTCCAATAAGCGGGGAGACAGATACGCAGTATTTT
TRBJ1-2	TRBV7-9	.	.	CASSSPIRASKMGYTF	TGTGCCAGCAGCTCACCTATACGGGCCTCCAAGATGGGCTACACCTTC
TRBJ2-1	TRBV9	.	.	CASSVAGDNEQFF	TGTGCCAGCAGCGTAGCAGGAGACAATGAGCAGTTCTTC
TRBJ2-7	TRBV11-2	.	.	CASSFGQNYEQYF	TGTGCCAGCAGCTTCGGACAAAACTACGAGCAGTACTTC
TRBJ2-7	TRBV15	.	.	CATSSWGTYEQYF	TGTGCCACCAGCAGCTGGGGGACCTACGAGCAGTACTTC
TRBJ2-1	TRBV27	.	TRBD2	CASTRLAGAYNEQFF	TGTGCCAGCACTCGACTAGCGGGGGCTTACAATGAGCAGTTCTTC
TRBJ2-7	TRBV19	.	.	CASSGRQVYEQYF	TGTGCCAGTAGTGGCAGGCAGGTCTACGAGCAGTACTTC
TRBJ1-5	TRBV28	.	.	CASNFRGLNQPQHF	TGTGCCAGCAATTTCAGGGGTCTCAATCAGCCCCAGCATTTT
TRBJ1-3	TRBV28	.	.	CASSFPREENTIYF	TGTGCCAGCAGTTTCCCCAGGGAGGAAAACACCATATATTTT
TRBJ1-3	TRBV5-4	.	.	CASSLRSGSLGNTIYF	TGTGCCAGCAGCTTAAGATCCGGGTCCTTAGGAAACACCATATATTTT
TRBJ2-7	TRBV5-1	.	TRBD1	CASSRTGTGTYEQYF	TGCGCCAGCAGCCGGACCGGGACAGGGACCTACGAGCAGTACTTC
TRBJ1-1	TRBV19	.	.	CASSIAFMNTEAFF	TGTGCCAGTAGTATAGCTTTCATGAACACTGAAGCTTTCTTT
TRBJ1-5	TRBV2	.	.	CASSEGNQPQHF	TGTGCCAGCAGTGAGGGCAATCAGCCCCAGCATTTT
TRBJ2-7	TRBV13	.	TRBD2	CASSPGLSGIYEQYF	TGTGCCAGCAGCCCGGGACTATCCGGTATCTACGAGCAGTACTTC
TRBJ1-1	TRBV6-4	.	TRBD1	CASSATGTGATEAFF	TGTGCCAGCAGCGCCACAGGGACAGGGGCCACTGAAGCTTTCTTT
TRBJ1-2	TRBV7-2	.	TRBD1	CASSVDRVNYGYTF	TGTGCCAGCAGCGTGGACAGGGTTAACTATGGCTACACCTTC
TRBJ2-3	TRBV14	once	TRBD2	CASSPISGGDPGTQYF	TGTGCCAGCAGCCCCATTAGCGGGGGGGACCCCGGGACGCAGTATTTT
TRBJ2-5	TRBV7-2	.	.	CASSLDTRPPQYF	TGTGCCAGCAGCTTAGATACGCGACCCCCCCAGTACTTC
TRBJ1-2	TRBV30	.	.	CAWSQGSNYGYTF	TGTGCCTGGTCCCAGGGTTCGAACTATGGCTACACCTTC
TRBJ2-1	TRBV9	.	TRBD2	CASSVASGGYNEQFF	TGTGCCAGCAGCGTAGCTAGCGGGGGGTACAATGAGCAGTTCTTC
TRBJ1-1	TRBV6-1	.	TRBD1	CASSESHGTGIFSAEAFF	TGTGCCAGCAGTGAATCTCACGGGACAGGGATTTTCTCGGCTGAAGCTTTCTTT
TRBJ2-2	TRBV4-2	.	TRBD2	CASSLDSGGETGELFF	TGTGCCAGCAGCCTTGACTCGGGGGGTGAGACCGGGGAGCTGTTTTTT
TRBJ2-7	TRBV4-1	.	.	CASSQGLRGTEYTYEQYF	TGCGCCAGCAGCCAAGGACTAAGGGGGACTGAGTATACCTACGAGCAGTACTTC
TRBJ2-7	TRBV19	.	.	CASSISSGPLSEQYF	TGTGCCAGTAGTATTTCGTCAGGACCCTTAAGCGAGCAGTACTTC
TRBJ1-2	TRBV18	few	TRBD1	CASSPQTGIHGYTF	TGTGCCAGCTCACCACAGACAGGGATCCATGGCTACACCTTC
TRBJ2-7	TRBV7-6	.	.	CASSLLLKEEQYF	TGTGCCAGCAGCTTACTCTTAAAAGAGGAGCAGTACTTC
TRBJ1-5	TRBV4-3	.	.	CASSQERTDSNQPQHF	TGCGCCAGCAGCCAAGAAAGGACTGATAGCAATCAGCCCCAGCATTTT
TRBJ1-6	TRBV14	.	.	CASSQSNPGFSPLHF	TGTGCCAGCAGCCAGTCAAATCCAGGGTTTTCACCCCTCCACTTT
TRBJ1-1	TRBV11-2	once	TRBD1	CASSLDSAGGGMNTEAFF	TGTGCCAGCAGCTTAGATTCGGCAGGGGGCGGAATGAACACTGAAGCTTTCTTT
TRBJ1-2	TRBV30	.	.	CAWRETTRRNYGYTF	TGTGCCTGGAGGGAAACAACCCGGCGAAACTATGGCTACACCTTC
TRBJ1-5	TRBV9	few	.	CASSVGANQPQHF	TGTGCCAGCAGCGTGGGGGCAAATCAGCCCCAGCATTTT